The 28 T cell receptor beta chains reported below all come from one sample, sequenced in a study of blood T cells in healthy people across ages (dated by TCRdb to the mid-2010s). The method was 5' RACE. TCRdb names Illumina HiSeq 2500 as the instrument used. The second PCR ran for roughly 7 to 11 cycles and used a J-beta primer mix along with a sample-barcoded 5' primer. The public reads were reprocessed in TCRdb via fastp at Q25 and MiXCR, keeping in-frame beta chains. Each entry is one CDR3 protein sequence, shown with its most common DNA and genes. The sample contains over a million distinct CDR3 sequences, around 59% of them found a single time. The top ten constitute about 6.3% of the sample. Sequencing used blood. The source is a man younger than 30 in good health.

The chain combines TRBV19 with TRBJ2-1, with 10 bases lining up with TRBD2. The CDR3 runs 15 residues. Germline V CDR1 and CDR2: LNHDA, SQIVND (reference sequence). V trimming: 7 bases; J trimming: 9 bases; junction bases outside the gene matches: 12. The CDR3 reads CASKIGLAGVAEQFF. Written as DNA, the CDR3 is TGTGCCAGTAAAATAGGGCTAGCGGGGGTTGCTGAGCAGTTCTTC.

This clonotype was seen once. The chain uses TRBV11-1 and TRBJ1-2; the D gene is possibly TRBD1 (5 bases). Trimming left V 4 bases short and J 7 bases short, with 13 bases between. Germline V CDR1 and CDR2: SGHAT, FQDESV (reference sequence). This CDR3 comprises 13 residues. CDR3 sequence: CASSYPPGTGYTF. CDR3 coding DNA: TGTGCCAGCAGCTACCCACCCGGGACTGGCTACACCTTC. The full variable domain, completed using reference TRBV11-1 and TRBJ1-2, is EAEVAQSPRYKITEKSQAVAFWCDPISGHATLYWYRQILGQGPELLVQFQDESVVDDSQLPKDRFSAERLKGVDSTLKIQPAELGDSAMYLCASSYPPGTGYTFGSGTRLTVV.

The chain employs TRBV6-1 and TRBJ1-1, with D perhaps TRBD1 (6 bases). CDR1 and CDR2 (germline): MNHNS, SASEGT. The CDR3 has 14 amino acids. Trimming took off 3 bases at V and 4 bases at J, with 12 bases between the two ends. CDR3 nucleotides: TGTGCCAGCAGTGAGACCACAGGGTTCACTGAAGCTTTCTTT. Encoded protein: CASSETTGFTEAFF.

The gene calls are TRBV29-1 and TRBJ2-7, with D tentatively TRBD1 or TRBD2 (6 bases each). The DNA end is a closer match to TRBJ2-5, so the J assignment may be wrong. The CDR3 spans 14 residues. Germline V CDR1 and CDR2: SQVTM, ANQGSEA. Here the CDR3 reads CSVEGGASGETQYF. The CDR3 nucleotides are TGCAGCGTTGAAGGGGGGGCGTCCGGTGAGACCCAGTACTTC.

The chain recombines TRBV20-1 with TRBJ2-7; D gene ambiguous. CDR3 length: 13 residues. The V end was cut by 3 bases, the J end by 2 bases, with 11 bases between. Germline CDR1 and CDR2: DFQATT and SNEGSKA (reference sequence). The chain's CDR3 is CSASPDGTYEQYF. The CDR3, as DNA: TGCAGTGCTAGCCCGGACGGTACCTACGAGCAGTACTTC.

The chain joins TRBV29-1 to TRBJ1-1; TRBD1 is a possible D gene (5 bases). There are 16 residues in the CDR3. Germline-derived CDR1 and CDR2 are SQVTM and ANQGSEA. The V end was cut by 4 bases, the J end by 1 base, with 19 bases between. The CDR3 DNA sequence: TGCAGCGTTGGGGACGGCGAAGAACTCGGGAACACTGAAGCTTTCTTT. The encoded protein is CSVGDGEELGNTEAFF.

The V call is TRBV4-1, the J call TRBJ1-3, with 8 bases matching TRBD1. CDR1 and CDR2 (germline): MGHRA, YSYEKL. CDR3 size: 16 residues. V lost 3 bases to trimming and J lost 2 bases; unmatched junction nucleotides: 6. CDR3 protein: CASSQQDREAGNTIYF. CDR3 bases: TGCGCCAGCAGCCAGCAGGACAGGGAGGCTGGAAACACCATATATTTT.

For the CDR3, the DNA is TGTGCCACCCGGGACCTTCTTAATTCACCCCTCCACTTT. It specifies CATRDLLNSPLHF. V and J are TRBV24-1 and TRBJ1-6; tentative D call: TRBD1 (5 bases). CDR3 length equals 13 residues. V shed 9 bases and J shed 6 bases, with 11 bases lying between them. Germline-derived CDR1 and CDR2 are KGHDR and SFDVKD.

The chain joins TRBV20-1 to TRBJ2-7; 8 bases match TRBD1. V was pared by 2 bases and J by 1 base, with 7 bases of the junction left unmatched. The CDR3 extends over 15 amino acids. Germline CDR1 reads DFQATT; CDR2 reads SNEGSKA (reference sequence). CDR3 DNA sequence: TGCAGTGCTAGAAAGGGCACAGGGGGGTCCTACGAGCAGTACTTC. This translates into CSARKGTGGSYEQYF.

The gene calls are TRBV4-1 and TRBJ1-2; 8 bases are shared with TRBD1. This CDR3 spans 13 amino acids. The germline gives CDR1 MGHRA, CDR2 YSYEKL. The trim removed 5 bases at V and 8 bases at J, leaving 7 bases unmatched. In DNA form, the CDR3 reads TGCGCCAGCAGCAGGACAGGGATTGGGGGCTACACCTTC. This gives the protein CASSRTGIGGYTF.

V and J are TRBV30 and TRBJ2-6, with 7 nucleotides matching TRBD1. The length of the CDR3 is 15 residues. The J segment lost 2 bases and the V segment lost 5 bases, leaving 6 bases of the junction unmatched. Per the germline V gene, CDR1 is GTSNPN and CDR2 is SVGIG (reference sequence). In DNA, the CDR3 is TGTGCCTGGGACAGGGTAAATGCTGGGGCCAACGTCCTGACTTTC. As protein: CAWDRVNAGANVLTF.

The chain uses TRBV29-1 and TRBJ1-1; D not certain. Between the trimmed V and J ends, which lost 8 bases and 1 base, there was a span of 14 bases. CDR3 length: 13 residues. In germline, CDR1 is SQVTM, CDR2 ANQGSEA. Here the CDR3 reads CSSVAGTNTEAFF. For the CDR3, the DNA is TGCAGCTCCGTAGCGGGCACGAACACTGAAGCTTTCTTT.

This clonotype was detected only a few times. The chain recombines TRBV27 with TRBJ2-1, with TRBD2 matching over 7 bases. The CDR3 contains 15 residues. Germline V gene lookup returns CDR1 MNHEY and CDR2 SMNVEV (reference sequence). J was trimmed by 8 bases and V by 2 bases; bases with no gene match: 9. The CDR3 nucleotides are TGTGCCAGCAGTTTAGCGGGGGAGGGGCCGTATGAGCAGTTCTTC. Translating gives CASSLAGEGPYEQFF.

This clonotype was detected a few times. V usage is TRBV20-1 and J usage is TRBJ1-1; possibly TRBD1 for D (5 bases). CDR1 and CDR2 (germline): DFQATT, SNEGSKA (reference sequence). This CDR3 contains 13 residues. V dropped 3 bases and J dropped 6 bases, with 14 bases sitting between them. DNA of the CDR3: TGCAGTGCTAGGCCCAGGGTCAACGCTGAAGCTTTCTTT. Translating gives CSARPRVNAEAFF.

The chain is built from TRBV29-1 and TRBJ2-4; D unclear. The J call may be wrong; the DNA end is better matched by TRBJ2-7. This CDR3 region has 10 residues. CDR1 and CDR2 (germline): SQVTM, ANQGSEA. Here the CDR3 DNA reads TGCAGCGTCGCCGGCTACGAGCAGTACTTC. Translated, it gives CSVAGYEQYF.

The chain has TRBV7-7 and TRBJ2-2; 10 positions agree with TRBD2. The junction had 9 bases not matched to a gene; V was cut back by 4 bases and J by 4 bases. CDR3 length: 17 residues. CDR1 is SSHAT and CDR2 is FNYEAQ in the germline V gene (reference sequence). The DNA for the CDR3 is TGTGCCAGCAGCTCTCGGGCTAGCGGGAGTTCCACCGGGGAGCTGTTTTTT. This gives the protein CASSSRASGSSTGELFF.

In its sample, this clonotype was seen a few times. The rearrangement joins TRBV4-1 to TRBJ2-6; 8 bases are a match to TRBD2. The CDR3 extends over 19 amino acids. V trimming: 1 base; J trimming: 0 bases; junction bases outside the gene matches: 8. CDR1 and CDR2 from the germline V gene are MGHRA and YSYEKL. The CDR3 coding sequence is TGCGCCAGCAGCCAAGGGTTACTAGCGGTCCTCTCTGGGGCCAACGTCCTGACTTTC. This gives the protein CASSQGLLAVLSGANVLTF.

V and J are TRBV13 and TRBJ2-1; maybe TRBD1 (5 bases). The CDR3 extends over 17 amino acids. Germline V gene lookup returns CDR1 PRHDT and CDR2 FYEKMQ (reference sequence). Trimming pared 0 bases from V and 12 bases from J, leaving 24 bases between. The CDR3 sequence is CASSLGVRVGSNLAQFF. CDR3 sequence (DNA): TGTGCCAGCAGCTTAGGGGTCAGGGTGGGTTCCAATTTGGCGCAGTTCTTC.

The V and J genes are TRBV24-1 and TRBJ2-1; 12 positions agree with TRBD2. Trimming cost V 2 bases and J 4 bases; bases outside gene matches: 17. Looked up from germline, CDR1 is KGHDR and CDR2 is SFDVKD. The CDR3 has 21 residues. In DNA, the CDR3 is TGTGCCACCAGTGATTCCAAACCCACGACTAGCGGGGGAGGGGAATACAATGAGCAGTTCTTC. Protein: CATSDSKPTTSGGGEYNEQFF.

The V and J genes are TRBV12-3 or TRBV12-4 and TRBJ2-5; 10 bases are shared with TRBD2. TRBJ2-7 explains the end of the DNA better; the J call may be wrong. CDR3 size: 15 residues. The CDR3 region is CASSYSGRPLAEQYF. DNA for the CDR3: TGTGCCAGCAGTTATAGCGGGAGGCCCCTCGCCGAGCAGTACTTC.

This clonotype was seen more than once but under ten times. This sequence joins TRBV2 and TRBJ2-2; D not resolved. The CDR3 runs to 14 residues. CDR1 and CDR2 (germline): SNHLY, FYNNEI. The germline V and J ends were trimmed by 6 bases and 2 bases, with 10 bases remaining between them. The CDR3 sequence: CASRQNLNTGELFF. The CDR3 DNA follows: TGTGCCAGCAGACAGAACCTAAACACCGGGGAGCTGTTTTTT.

The V call is TRBV10-3, the J call TRBJ1-1; 7 positions match TRBD1. Trimming took 6 bases from V and 8 from J; bases not matched to a gene: 9. The CDR3 is 13 amino acids. CDR1 and CDR2 from the germline V gene are ENHRY and SYGVKD. The CDR3: CAIRGDREKEAFF. The CDR3 DNA reads as TGTGCCATCAGGGGAGACAGGGAGAAAGAAGCTTTCTTT.

The chain couples TRBV20-1 to TRBJ2-1, with TRBD2 as a possible D gene (5 bases). CDR1 and CDR2 from the germline V gene are DFQATT and SNEGSKA (reference sequence). Trimming removed 3 bases from V and 2 bases from J, with 11 bases in between. This CDR3 comprises 14 residues. CDR3 bases: TGCAGTGCTAGCGTAGGGAGCCCCTACAATGAGCAGTTCTTC. Translating it yields CSASVGSPYNEQFF.

This sequence joins TRBV10-3 and TRBJ1-4, with TRBD1 identical over 7 bases. Germline values: CDR1 ENHRY, CDR2 SYGVKD. V was clipped by 3 bases and J by 7 bases; unmatched bases: 2. The CDR3 has 13 amino acids. The CDR3 DNA follows: TGTGCCATCAGTGAAAACAGGGGTGAAAAACTGTTTTTT. It specifies CAISENRGEKLFF.

This chain joins TRBV29-1 and TRBJ2-1, with 11 bases identical to TRBD2. Germline lookup yields CDR1 SQVTM and CDR2 ANQGSEA. Trimming at V came to 1 base and at J to 0 bases, leaving 8 bases not matched to a gene. The CDR3 contains 18 residues. CDR3 residues: CSVEGWLAGGSSYNEQFF. CDR3 sequence (DNA): TGCAGCGTTGAAGGGTGGCTAGCGGGGGGAAGCTCCTACAATGAGCAGTTCTTC.

This clonotype was seen only a few times. CDR3 sequence (DNA): TGTGCCAGCAGAACACATCGTTCCAAACGGTTCTACGAGCAGTACTTC. This sequence encodes CASRTHRSKRFYEQYF. The chain combines TRBV11-2 with TRBJ2-7, with D unclear. The V gene lost 6 bases and the J gene lost 3 bases, with 21 bases spanning the gap. CDR3 length: 16 amino acids. Germline V CDR1 and CDR2: SGHAT, FQNNGV.

This clonotype was seen repeatedly, ten times or more. Possible read error: a much larger clone is one base away. V is TRBV6-2 or TRBV6-3 and J is TRBJ2-7; D remains unclear. From germline, CDR1 is MNHEY and CDR2 SVGEGT. The CDR3 contains 14 residues. The ends were cut back, 5 bases at V and 0 bases at J, with 11 bases in the middle. The CDR3 is CASSDSQSSYEQYF. The CDR3 DNA reads TGTGCCAGCAGTGATAGTCAGAGCTCCTACGAGCAGTACTTC.

The rearrangement joins TRBV7-2 to TRBJ1-4, with 7 bases identical to TRBD1. The CDR3 has 15 amino acids. The germline gives CDR1 SGHTA, CDR2 FQGNSA. The trim removed 1 base at V and 4 bases at J, leaving 3 bases unmatched. Written as DNA, the CDR3 is TGTGCCAGCAGCTTAGAGGGACAGCTTAATGAAAAACTGTTTTTT. This gives the protein CASSLEGQLNEKLFF.